This T cell receptor (beta chain) was retrieved from a study of shared clonotypes between healthy human individuals. Whole-study results and caveats: Compared with memory subsets, naive subsets generally had larger estimated richness. Naive CD4 clonotype sharing across a few donors was around 5%.

Generated by immunoSEQ multiplex PCR, the TCRdb table keeps only in-frame clones and is missing some. The repertoire holds 1.4 million to 1.5 million clones, with roughly 96% as singletons. The authors divided CD4+ cells into CD45RA+ naive and CD45RA-negative memory subsets. V was shortened by 5 bases and J by 4 bases, with 18 bases between the two germline ends. Germline V gene data show CDR1 as LNHDA and CDR2 as SQIVND (reference sequence). CDR3 size: 16 residues. About this clone itself: Its antigen is unidentified.

The TCR was taken from a man younger than 40 in good health. Material for sequencing was naive CD4+ T cells sorted from blood. Subset given: CD45RA+ positively selected. The rearrangement joins TRBV19 to TRBJ1-5, with D perhaps TRBD1 (5 bases). Here the CDR3 reads CASSFLGVRGNQPQHF. DNA of the CDR3: TGTGCCAGTAGTTTCTTGGGGGTTCGGGGGAATCAGCCCCAGCATTTT.